A selection of T cell receptor beta chains follows, all from one sample in a study of T cell responses to AZD1222 COVID-19 vaccine. The data were produced by immunoSEQ multiplex PCR, yet TCRdb's version contains in-frame clones alone and is incomplete. This sample has about 94,000 clones, with nearly 90% found just once. The starting material was peripheral blood, obtained on day 0 of AZD1222 vaccination. The receptor source for this set is an adult in good health. The CDR3 runs from the conserved cysteine through the conserved F or W. Fields, in order: J gene, V gene, clone size, D gene, CDR3 protein, CDR3 DNA. D genes are given only for firm matches. Clone size is not always given. Where it is, it says once, few, many or a class for expanded clones.

j_gene: TRBJ2-7
v_gene: TRBV7-9
abundance: -
d_gene: -
CDR3aa: CASSSRTGQGFTYEQYF
CDR3nt: TGTGCCAGCAGCTCCAGAACGGGGCAGGGGTTTACATACGAGCAGTACTTC

j_gene: TRBJ1-2
v_gene: TRBV10-3
abundance: -
d_gene: TRBD1
CDR3aa: CAISETGQGYYGYTF
CDR3nt: TGTGCCATCAGTGAGACGGGACAGGGCTACTATGGCTACACCTTC

j_gene: TRBJ2-1
v_gene: TRBV5-6
abundance: -
d_gene: TRBD2
CDR3aa: CASSPYSSGGDNEQFF
CDR3nt: TGTGCCAGCAGCCCATACTCTAGCGGGGGCGACAATGAGCAGTTCTTC

j_gene: TRBJ1-5
v_gene: TRBV7-9
abundance: -
d_gene: TRBD1
CDR3aa: CASSRGQGIVQPQHF
CDR3nt: TGTGCCAGCAGCCGGGGACAGGGGATAGTTCAGCCCCAGCATTTT

j_gene: TRBJ2-7
v_gene: TRBV27
abundance: -
d_gene: -
CDR3aa: CASSLNTGFNEQYF
CDR3nt: TGTGCCAGCAGTTTAAACACAGGGTTCAACGAGCAGTACTTC

j_gene: TRBJ2-4
v_gene: TRBV13
abundance: -
d_gene: -
CDR3aa: CASSQGSPIVGNIQYF
CDR3nt: TGTGCCAGCAGCCAAGGGTCGCCGATCGTGGGAAACATTCAGTACTTC

j_gene: TRBJ2-1
v_gene: TRBV9
abundance: -
d_gene: TRBD2
CDR3aa: CASSPWGGTSLDEQFF
CDR3nt: TGTGCCAGCAGCCCTTGGGGGGGGACTAGTCTCGATGAGCAGTTCTTC

j_gene: TRBJ1-2
v_gene: TRBV6-5
abundance: -
d_gene: TRBD1
CDR3aa: CASSYGTGVYGYTF
CDR3nt: TGTGCCAGCAGTTACGGGACAGGTGTCTATGGCTACACCTTC

j_gene: TRBJ1-1
v_gene: TRBV5-6
abundance: -
d_gene: -
CDR3aa: CASSWGGRNTEAFF
CDR3nt: TGTGCCAGCAGCTGGGGGGGAAGGAACACTGAAGCTTTCTTT

j_gene: TRBJ1-5
v_gene: TRBV3-1/TRBV3-2
abundance: -
d_gene: -
CDR3aa: CASSQVSGSNQPQHF
CDR3nt: TGTGCCAGCAGCCAAGTAAGTGGGTCCAATCAGCCCCAGCATTTT

j_gene: TRBJ2-1
v_gene: TRBV24-1
abundance: -
d_gene: TRBD1
CDR3aa: CATSDHWTGGSEQFF
CDR3nt: TGTGCCACCAGTGATCACTGGACAGGGGGCAGTGAGCAGTTCTTC

j_gene: TRBJ1-5
v_gene: TRBV7-2
abundance: -
d_gene: TRBD1
CDR3aa: CASSLQGTGMTNQPQHF
CDR3nt: TGTGCCAGCAGCTTACAAGGGACAGGTATGACCAATCAGCCCCAGCATTTT

j_gene: TRBJ2-6
v_gene: TRBV6-5
abundance: -
d_gene: TRBD1
CDR3aa: CASKTGLAGANVLTF
CDR3nt: TGTGCCAGCAAGACAGGGCTCGCTGGGGCCAACGTCCTGACTTTC

j_gene: TRBJ2-2
v_gene: TRBV24-1
abundance: -
d_gene: TRBD1
CDR3aa: CATKSGTGFMGELFF
CDR3nt: TGTGCCACAAAGTCCGGGACAGGGTTTATGGGGGAGCTGTTTTTT

j_gene: TRBJ1-2
v_gene: TRBV18
abundance: once
d_gene: -
CDR3aa: CASSPESLKARPTYGYTF
CDR3nt: TGTGCCAGCTCACCAGAGTCCCTCAAGGCCAGACCCACGTATGGCTACACCTTC

j_gene: TRBJ2-5
v_gene: TRBV12-2
abundance: -
d_gene: -
CDR3aa: CASRFERVPQETQYF
CDR3nt: TGTGCAAGTCGCTTTGAGCGGGTCCCTCAAGAGACCCAGTACTTC

j_gene: TRBJ2-7
v_gene: TRBV5-4
abundance: -
d_gene: -
CDR3aa: CASSLGGIGSASGEQYF
CDR3nt: TGTGCCAGCAGCTTGGGAGGTATAGGCAGTGCCTCGGGCGAGCAGTACTTC

j_gene: TRBJ1-1
v_gene: TRBV6-6
abundance: -
d_gene: -
CDR3aa: CASSYSGAGNTEAFF
CDR3nt: TGTGCCAGCAGTTACTCAGGGGCAGGAAACACTGAAGCTTTCTTT

j_gene: TRBJ2-3
v_gene: TRBV7-3
abundance: -
d_gene: -
CDR3aa: CASSFGGTHQDTQYF
CDR3nt: TGTGCCAGCAGCTTCGGTGGAACCCATCAGGATACGCAGTATTTT

j_gene: TRBJ2-1
v_gene: TRBV27
abundance: -
d_gene: -
CDR3aa: CASSFERLRNEQFF
CDR3nt: TGTGCCAGCAGTTTCGAGCGGTTACGCAATGAGCAGTTCTTC

j_gene: TRBJ1-5
v_gene: TRBV30
abundance: once
d_gene: -
CDR3aa: CAWSPVRRSQPQHF
CDR3nt: TGTGCCTGGAGTCCAGTCAGAAGGTCTCAGCCCCAGCATTTT

j_gene: TRBJ2-3
v_gene: TRBV18
abundance: -
d_gene: -
CDR3aa: CASSLNSDLRNTQYF
CDR3nt: TGTGCCAGCTCGCTCAACAGCGATCTCAGGAATACGCAGTATTTT

j_gene: TRBJ1-2
v_gene: TRBV7-2
abundance: -
d_gene: -
CDR3aa: CASSLQGYGYTF
CDR3nt: TGTGCCAGCAGCCTACAGGGCTATGGCTACACCTTC

j_gene: TRBJ2-3
v_gene: TRBV7-9
abundance: -
d_gene: TRBD1
CDR3aa: CASSLLARGRTDTQYF
CDR3nt: TGTGCCAGCAGCTTATTGGCTAGGGGGCGTACAGATACGCAGTATTTT

j_gene: TRBJ1-3
v_gene: TRBV6-5
abundance: -
d_gene: TRBD1
CDR3aa: CASRETGGNTIYF
CDR3nt: TGTGCCAGCAGGGAGACAGGGGGAAACACCATATATTTT

j_gene: TRBJ1-3
v_gene: TRBV6-1
abundance: -
d_gene: TRBD1
CDR3aa: CASSDGTASGNTIYF
CDR3nt: TGTGCCAGCAGTGACGGGACAGCCTCTGGAAACACCATATATTTT

j_gene: TRBJ1-2
v_gene: TRBV3-1/TRBV3-2
abundance: -
d_gene: TRBD1
CDR3aa: CASSQEGTGSRGYTF
CDR3nt: TGTGCCAGCAGCCAAGAGGGGACAGGGTCGCGTGGCTACACCTTC

j_gene: TRBJ2-4
v_gene: TRBV7-9
abundance: -
d_gene: -
CDR3aa: CASTETTAKNIQYF
CDR3nt: TGTGCCAGTACAGAGACCACAGCCAAAAACATTCAGTACTTC

j_gene: TRBJ2-5
v_gene: TRBV2
abundance: -
d_gene: -
CDR3aa: CASTIVGQETQYF
CDR3nt: TGTGCCAGCACGATTGTGGGCCAAGAGACCCAGTACTTC

j_gene: TRBJ1-1
v_gene: TRBV6-1
abundance: -
d_gene: -
CDR3aa: CASSEAKTEAFF
CDR3nt: TGTGCCAGCAGTGAAGCGAAGACTGAAGCTTTCTTT

j_gene: TRBJ1-1
v_gene: TRBV19
abundance: once
d_gene: TRBD1
CDR3aa: CASSMGQGTEAFF
CDR3nt: TGTGCCAGTAGTATGGGACAGGGCACTGAAGCTTTCTTT

j_gene: TRBJ2-1
v_gene: TRBV7-2
abundance: -
d_gene: -
CDR3aa: CASSIRGAPSRFF
CDR3nt: TGTGCCAGCAGCATACGCGGGGCCCCGAGCCGGTTCTTC

j_gene: TRBJ1-1
v_gene: TRBV29-1
abundance: -
d_gene: -
CDR3aa: CSVVRVAGTEAFF
CDR3nt: TGCAGCGTTGTAAGGGTTGCAGGCACTGAAGCTTTCTTT

j_gene: TRBJ1-1
v_gene: TRBV18
abundance: -
d_gene: TRBD1
CDR3aa: CASSPPSGGRTEAFF
CDR3nt: TGTGCCAGCTCACCACCCTCAGGGGGCCGGACTGAAGCTTTCTTT

j_gene: TRBJ2-5
v_gene: TRBV6-1
abundance: -
d_gene: -
CDR3aa: CASSDLGETQYF
CDR3nt: TGTGCCAGCAGTGACCTAGGAGAGACCCAGTACTTC

j_gene: TRBJ1-4
v_gene: TRBV6-6
abundance: -
d_gene: TRBD1
CDR3aa: CASSYGTGPTNEKLFF
CDR3nt: TGTGCCAGCAGTTACGGGACAGGTCCAACTAATGAAAAACTGTTTTTT